The present TCR beta chain was sequenced within a study of cytomegalovirus exposure and HLA in healthy donors (dated by TCRdb to 2016 to 2017). Concerning the study at large: An earlier analysis of 587 of the donors reported 276 Gb of sequence data and around 100 million unique TCR beta sequences obtained from about 179 million T cells. A separate validation cohort of roughly 110 different subjects was used in addition to the approximately 700-subject first cohort. The study combined high-throughput TCR immunosequencing, statistical association of individual TCRs with disease status, and machine learning to predict cytomegalovirus infection status. The aim of the study was to test whether cataloging public T cell receptors could identify signatures of past pathogen exposure. The T cell repertoires of some 700 subjects were profiled by immunosequencing and related to cytomegalovirus serostatus. An early release covering roughly 640 HLA-typed donors comprised approximately 290 gigabases of sequencing data and tens of millions of unique TCR sequences. HLA typing covered class I and class II loci at four-digit resolution. In a later analysis, previously published TCR beta repertoires from 500 to 750 donors were re-analyzed and high-resolution HLA genotyping was added so that TCR occurrence patterns could be studied. To decide whether each TCR beta V gene segment behaved as functional or pseudogenic, an earlier analysis of several hundred of the donors relied on high-throughput TCR beta sequencing. The number of donors typed differed by locus, with about 629-640 for A, B, C, DRB1 and DQB1, roughly 520 for DQA1, under 610 for DPA1, and 472 for DPB1. Roughly 5 DR-DQ haplotypes were handled as single units for association and clustering, since linkage in the cohort was strong. Among approximately 370 genotyped donors of the cohort, an average of around 220,000 unique TCR beta nucleotide sequences was sequenced per donor, of which roughly 17% were non-productive. The genetic ancestry cluster associated with self-reported Caucasian donors included approximately 85% of the 300 to 400 genotyped donors. In the later analysis, no new phenotypic data were used to find candidate immune exposures; instead, reliance was placed on TCR beta sequences and their occurrence across donors. Every repertoire in the discovery cohort had been generated on one and the same sequencing platform. Genome-wide SNP genotypes for about 60% of the roughly 700 donors were used in a later genetic analysis, which treated that subset as a discovery cohort. Donor age, sex, ethnicity and CMV serostatus were compiled alongside the repertoire data. Points the paper makes about the study in general: In both the original and validation cohorts, the classifier was reported to diagnose cytomegalovirus status with high specificity and sensitivity. Assigning TCR associations to individual alleles was difficult when HLA alleles, especially DR and DQ, strongly co-occurred. In an earlier analysis of about 540 of the donors, most TCR beta V segments were observed in productive rearrangements about 87% or about 30% of the time, broadly matching IMGT annotations. In a later analysis, most CMV-associated TCR beta chains were found to appear HLA-restricted, with HLA associations seemingly driven largely by CMV exposure. A later analysis found that HLA-associated TCR beta chains were more clonally expanded and had lower generation probabilities than equally common non-associated chains. According to a later analysis, parvovirus B19, influenza, CMV and Epstein-Barr virus appeared linked to several top co-occurrence clusters. Correlated functional status among segregating V segments might reflect linkage disequilibrium, but an unknown experimental factor could not be ruled out. Presence/absence analyses assumed roughly uniform sequencing depth across donors, an assumption that may not hold. Only TCR beta chains were sequenced in this cohort, and the absence of alpha or paired-chain data limited detectable features. A later analysis associated 16,951 TCR beta sequences with specific HLA alleles at a false discovery rate of 0.05. The study listed 150 to 200 TCR beta chains as associated with cytomegalovirus. The earlier analysis of some 560 of the donors excluded some 16 rarely observed V segments, including chromosome 9 orphons, because counts were too low. HLA typing was unavailable for some donors at each locus, so association tests used only the typed subset. A further reported finding was that TCR beta sequences accurately predicted the HLA-A and HLA-B alleles for most subjects in the first cohort. Some IMGT-functional V segments, including TRBV6-2 and TRBV6-3, could not be told apart with the 87-base-pair reads, so those segments were excluded. In vitro tests confirmed that a few of the cytomegalovirus-associated TCR beta chains recognize cytomegalovirus antigens. A later genetic analysis associated a missense DCLRE1C variant with V-gene and J-gene trimming of TCR beta chains, and an independent cohort replicated the association. The authors suggested that the approach could potentially be generalized to other disease states and immunological phenotypes. A group of highly shared sequence variants was considered likely to be a technical artifact of the sequencing pipeline. For the cohort, immune exposure information was limited to CMV serostatus. Across donors, most TCR sequences were observed very rarely, whereas some public TCRs were present in many individuals. According to a later analysis, TCR association rates differed among HLA loci, with DRB1 alleles showing the most associated TCRs and HLA-C alleles showing the fewest. According to a later genetic analysis, donors in an Asian-associated ancestry cluster had fewer N-insertions in productive TCRs than the approximately 630-donor mean.

In the case of this clone: The antigen this receptor binds is unknown. No clone much larger than this one lies a single base away; base qualities are absent.

The method was the immunoSEQ multiplex PCR assay. The multiplex PCR relied on a mix of 60 forward primers for TCR Vbeta segments and 13 reverse primers for TCR Jbeta segments. A multiplex PCR assay on genomic DNA amplified the CDR3 region of rearranged TCR beta genes. Amplified TCR beta libraries were sequenced as 87-base-pair reads on the Illumina HiSeq System. The study's processing was this. In a later analysis, some 80 million unique TCR beta chains were counted across the 650 to 700 repertoires, and roughly 11 million of these chains were shared by at least two donors. A nearest-neighbor algorithm error-corrected the raw reads and collapsed the reads into unique sequences, merging closely related sequences to remove PCR and sequencing errors. To assign V, D and J gene segments, CDR3 sequences were aligned to IMGT reference sequences. For a sequence to be retained, at least a six-nucleotide match to both a V gene segment and a J gene segment was required. A rearrangement counted as productive if the CDR3 had no stop codons and remained in frame with V and J, and every other rearrangement counted as non-productive. CDR3 was defined by IMGT convention, running from the second conserved V-encoded cysteine to the conserved J-encoded phenylalanine. The earlier analysis of about 610 of the donors excluded sequences that lacked an unambiguous match to a single V gene segment. An earlier analysis of a few hundred of the donors called V segments functional above 56.7% productive rearrangements and segregating when the between-donor standard deviation exceeded 5%. A statistical classification framework was developed to diagnose cytomegalovirus status using the catalog of TCR beta chain sequences. A later analysis assigned V and J genes by comparing TCR nucleotide sequences with IMGT/GENE-DB human TR gene sequences. In a later analysis, CDR3 sequences and most-parsimonious VDJ recombination scenarios were assigned using the TCRdist pipeline. In a later analysis, each TCR beta chain was defined by its CDR3 amino acid sequence together with its V-gene family, and reads lacking a unique V-gene family were excluded. A later analysis removed nearly 600 highly shared, low-generation-probability nucleotide sequences to deal with suspected cross-contamination and a sequencing artifact. In a later analysis, a clonal expansion index was calculated for each public chain from normalized within-repertoire ranks of inferred template counts. In a later analysis, generation probabilities were computed with a VDJ recombination model fitted to out-of-frame rearrangements, and the resulting probabilities were checked against IGoR. A later analysis scored TCR-TCR, TCR-HLA and TCR-CMV co-occurrence with hypergeometric tests, applying a repertoire-size bias correction to TCR pairs. False discovery rates were estimated in a later analysis by permuting HLA or CMV assignments 20 times. A later analysis grouped co-occurring TCRs with DBSCAN, adding TCRdist sequence similarity when clustering within HLA-allele-positive subsets. For co-occurrence clustering, repertoires with fewer than 30,000 or more than 120,000 public chains were excluded, along with about five repertoires with anomalous nucleotide sharing. This is the immuneACCESS table as TCRdb keeps it, with only in-frame sequences that have V and J called. A part of the clones is gone; compared with another copy, unresolved V genes explain less than half, and the rest is unexplained. That table furnishes V, J and clone size, whereas the DNA furnished D and trimming. A total of about 200,000 clones appear in this sample, about 88% of them only once. The ten largest account for around 0.31% of the sample.

Sequences SGHRS (CDR1) and YFSETQ (CDR2) are obtained from the germline V gene. The junction carries 6 bases between V and J, which are trimmed by 2 bases and 0 bases respectively. The CDR3 measures 14 amino acids from cysteine to phenylalanine. Just CDR3 DNA is preserved here, 42 bases in frame from base 1. The cohort consisted of 600 to 700 healthy bone marrow donors. Cohort members were all nominally healthy when sampled, although unrecorded immune exposures were likely present. The donor was CMV seronegative and was included in the group of a few hundred seronegative cohort members. A peripheral blood sample was provided by each donor, and peripheral blood mononuclear cells were used for TCR beta sequencing. Genomic DNA was extracted from the blood cell samples with the Qiagen DNeasy Blood Extraction Kit.

The sequencing sample was made of PBMCs. The chain was built from TRBV5-1 and TRBJ2-1; there is no confident call for the D gene. This receptor was taken from a woman aged 25 to 39 in good health and CMV-seronegative. The CDR3 region reads CASSLTASYNEQFF. The nucleotide sequence is given as TGCGCCAGCAGCTTAACAGCCTCCTACAATGAGCAGTTCTTC.